The rows below give T cell receptor beta chains drawn from one sample of a study of cytomegalovirus exposure and HLA in healthy donors. Measured with immunoSEQ multiplex PCR; TCRdb has only the in-frame clones, and not every one. Seen in this sample are approximately 190,000 clones; the ten most common clones hold 0.74%. The sequenced sample consisted of PBMCs. The source is a boy between 10 and 17 years old in good health and CMV-seronegative. CDR3s include the opening cysteine and the closing phenylalanine or tryptophan. The order of the fields is V gene, J gene, CDR3 protein.

TRBV2	TRBJ1-2	CVTSEGRSYGYTF
TRBV4-3	TRBJ2-7	CASSLRGPGTTRGYEQYF
TRBV6-1	TRBJ2-5	CASSELAGGPETQYF
TRBV5-5	TRBJ1-1	CASSGTEAFF
TRBV10-3	TRBJ2-5	CAISETQETQYF
TRBV19	TRBJ1-1	CASSSSTGGNTEAFF
TRBV11-2	TRBJ1-2	CASSLDTGFGTF
TRBV5-1	TRBJ2-5	CASSLSSGLGQETQYF
TRBV15	TRBJ2-7	CATSMRRGNEDEQYF
TRBV6-9	TRBJ2-7	CASSLRAGRGRVRSYEQYF
TRBV9	TRBJ1-2	CASSVAPTGDYGYTF
TRBV28	TRBJ2-7	CASSLQGSYEQYF
TRBV29-1	TRBJ1-2	CSVEATGSYGYTF
TRBV11-2	TRBJ1-1	CASSLDPRRAEAFF
TRBV6-5	TRBJ1-4	CATRDSLNEKLFF
TRBV11-2	TRBJ2-7	CASSLPTYEQYF
TRBV5-1	TRBJ2-7	CASSLIQGTPSTEQYF
TRBV2	TRBJ2-7	CASSDITSGLYEQYF
TRBV4-2	TRBJ1-1	CASSQDVGRGSMNTEAFF
TRBV6-6	.	CASSRSYEQYF
TRBV6-5	TRBJ1-2	CASSPSTRGYTF
TRBV4-3	TRBJ2-3	CASSQAGGRADTQYF
TRBV5-1	TRBJ1-5	CASSLGTGHQPQHF
TRBV5-1	TRBJ1-4	CASSSSPGRGEKLFF
TRBV4-2	TRBJ2-5	CASSQDAGGAETQYF
TRBV5-4	TRBJ1-1	CASSLVDRGWTEAFF
TRBV19	TRBJ1-2	CASSPASYGYTF
TRBV7-9	.	CASSLQGYEQYF
TRBV19	TRBJ2-1	CASSLNEALEQFF
TRBV7-9	TRBJ1-2	CASSLTGVNYGYTF
TRBV4-1	TRBJ1-1	CASSQGGGGLNTEAFF
TRBV11-3	TRBJ1-1	CASSLLPNTEAFF
TRBV30	TRBJ1-1	CAWSGYRAFF
TRBV7-2	TRBJ1-3	CASSLRVGHDGNTIYF
TRBV5-5	TRBJ1-1	CASSLESGEIPEAFF
TRBV25-1	TRBJ2-1	CASSENRAQFF
TRBV30	TRBJ2-7	CAWDRDRGYEQYF
TRBV4-1	TRBJ1-5	CASSQGRQGSQPQHF
TRBV5-1	TRBJ2-5	CASSSASGGPQETQYF
TRBV18	TRBJ1-1	CASSPSLDREVFF
TRBV19	TRBJ1-4	CATTRQGAEKLFF
TRBV6-1	TRBJ2-4	CASSELGDIQYF
TRBV6-6	TRBJ2-1	CASSYSSGVVNEQFF
TRBV30	TRBJ1-2	CAWSVGTAYGYTF
TRBV19	TRBJ1-5	CASSMNTFGQPQHF
TRBV27	TRBJ1-5	CASSHRQGMQPQHF
TRBV11-1	TRBJ2-5	CASSHFPGAPFQETQYF
TRBV29-1	TRBJ2-2	CSVVSLHTGELFF
TRBV27	TRBJ1-1	CASSSTGNTEAFF
TRBV30	TRBJ2-3	CAWSRQTGDTQYF
TRBV10-2	TRBJ2-1	CASTTSTGTYNEQFF